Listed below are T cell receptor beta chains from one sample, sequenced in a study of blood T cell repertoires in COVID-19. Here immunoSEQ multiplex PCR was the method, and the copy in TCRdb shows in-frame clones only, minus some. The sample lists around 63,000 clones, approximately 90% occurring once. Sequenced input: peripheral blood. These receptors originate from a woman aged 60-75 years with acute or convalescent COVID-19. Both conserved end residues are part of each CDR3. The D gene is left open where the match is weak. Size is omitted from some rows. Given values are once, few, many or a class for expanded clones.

cdr3_aa: CASSLYWPGQLPQAQHF
cdr3_nt: TGTGCCAGCAGTTTATATTGGCCGGGACAGCTTCCTCAGGCCCAGCATTTT
clone_size: .
v_call: TRBV27
d_call: TRBD1
j_call: TRBJ1-5
cdr3_length: 17

cdr3_aa: CAWSGQGLNTEAFF
cdr3_nt: TGTGCCTGGAGTGGACAGGGGTTGAACACTGAAGCTTTCTTT
clone_size: .
v_call: TRBV30
d_call: TRBD1
j_call: TRBJ1-1
cdr3_length: 14

cdr3_aa: CASSWEEADTQYF
cdr3_nt: TGTGCCAGCAGCTGGGAGGAGGCAGATACGCAGTATTTT
clone_size: once
v_call: TRBV7-9
d_call: .
j_call: TRBJ2-3
cdr3_length: 13

cdr3_aa: CASSQEREMGDEQFF
cdr3_nt: TGTGCCAGCAGCCAAGAACGGGAGATGGGAGATGAGCAGTTCTTC
clone_size: .
v_call: TRBV4-2
d_call: .
j_call: TRBJ2-1
cdr3_length: 15

cdr3_aa: CASSHRVGTEAFF
cdr3_nt: TGCGCCAGCAGCCACAGGGTTGGCACTGAAGCTTTCTTT
clone_size: .
v_call: TRBV4-1
d_call: .
j_call: TRBJ1-1
cdr3_length: 13

cdr3_aa: CASSRTTVAADTQYF
cdr3_nt: TGTGCCAGCAGTCGGACTACCGTCGCCGCAGATACGCAGTATTTT
clone_size: .
v_call: TRBV7-8
d_call: .
j_call: TRBJ2-3
cdr3_length: 15

cdr3_aa: CASSLAPGLEIGTQYF
cdr3_nt: TGTGCCAGCAGCTTGGCCCCCGGACTAGAGATTGGTACGCAGTATTTT
clone_size: .
v_call: TRBV5-4
d_call: TRBD2
j_call: TRBJ2-3
cdr3_length: 16

cdr3_aa: CASSPLSTGTDTQYF
cdr3_nt: TGTGCCAGCAGCCCCCTTTCTACGGGGACAGATACGCAGTATTTT
clone_size: .
v_call: TRBV9
d_call: .
j_call: TRBJ2-3
cdr3_length: 15

cdr3_aa: CASSVTGGHGYTF
cdr3_nt: TGTGCCAGCAGTGTAACAGGGGGTCACGGCTACACCTTC
clone_size: .
v_call: TRBV6-2/TRBV6-3
d_call: TRBD1
j_call: TRBJ1-2
cdr3_length: 13

cdr3_aa: CATSAEGGTDTQYF
cdr3_nt: TGTGCCACCAGTGCGGAGGGCGGCACAGATACGCAGTATTTT
clone_size: once
v_call: TRBV24-1
d_call: .
j_call: TRBJ2-3
cdr3_length: 14

cdr3_aa: CSGGGELGTDTQYF
cdr3_nt: TGCAGCGGAGGGGGGGAGCTTGGGACAGATACGCAGTATTTT
clone_size: .
v_call: TRBV29-1
d_call: .
j_call: TRBJ2-3
cdr3_length: 14

cdr3_aa: CSVGQDMLRDTQYF
cdr3_nt: TGCAGCGTTGGGCAGGACATGCTGCGGGATACGCAGTATTTT
clone_size: .
v_call: TRBV29-1
d_call: .
j_call: TRBJ2-3
cdr3_length: 14

cdr3_aa: CASSPSEAIEQFFGASVLTF
cdr3_nt: TGTGCCAGCAGCCCCTCCGAAGCCATTGAACAGTTCTTTGGGGCCAGCGTCCTGACTTTC
clone_size: .
v_call: TRBV14
d_call: .
j_call: TRBJ2-6
cdr3_length: 20

cdr3_aa: CAWTTGTFGYTF
cdr3_nt: TGTGCCTGGACGACTGGGACATTTGGCTACACCTTC
clone_size: few
v_call: TRBV30
d_call: .
j_call: TRBJ1-2
cdr3_length: 12

cdr3_aa: CASSLAMGTEAFF
cdr3_nt: TGTGCCAGCAGTTTAGCGATGGGCACTGAAGCTTTCTTT
clone_size: .
v_call: TRBV5-4
d_call: .
j_call: TRBJ1-1
cdr3_length: 13

cdr3_aa: CATSRQGINNSPLHF
cdr3_nt: TGTGCCACCAGCAGACAGGGCATCAATAATTCACCCCTCCACTTT
clone_size: .
v_call: TRBV15
d_call: .
j_call: TRBJ1-6
cdr3_length: 15

cdr3_aa: CASSPQGLRNQPQHF
cdr3_nt: TGTGCCAGCAGCCCCCAGGGGTTACGCAATCAGCCCCAGCATTTT
clone_size: .
v_call: TRBV3-1/TRBV3-2
d_call: .
j_call: TRBJ1-5
cdr3_length: 15

cdr3_aa: CASSRQGAGYGYTF
cdr3_nt: TGTGCCAGCAGTCGACAGGGGGCAGGCTATGGCTACACCTTC
clone_size: .
v_call: TRBV3-1/TRBV3-2
d_call: TRBD1
j_call: TRBJ1-2
cdr3_length: 14

cdr3_aa: CASSLVASGGAHTGELFF
cdr3_nt: TGTGCCAGCAGCTTAGTAGCTAGCGGGGGGGCCCACACCGGGGAGCTGTTTTTT
clone_size: .
v_call: TRBV7-2
d_call: TRBD2
j_call: TRBJ2-2
cdr3_length: 18

cdr3_aa: CASSLSAGGGNQPQHF
cdr3_nt: TGTGCCAGCAGTTTATCGGCGGGTGGGGGCAATCAGCCCCAGCATTTT
clone_size: .
v_call: TRBV27
d_call: .
j_call: TRBJ1-5
cdr3_length: 16

cdr3_aa: CASSASGYTDTQYF
cdr3_nt: TGTGCCAGCAGTGCGAGCGGGTACACAGATACGCAGTATTTT
clone_size: .
v_call: TRBV25-1
d_call: .
j_call: TRBJ2-3
cdr3_length: 14

cdr3_aa: CASSSAQGDTEAFF
cdr3_nt: TGTGCCAGCAGTTCCGCACAGGGGGACACTGAAGCTTTCTTT
clone_size: .
v_call: TRBV6-2/TRBV6-3
d_call: TRBD1
j_call: TRBJ1-1
cdr3_length: 14

cdr3_aa: CAISRGPGGLGANTEAFF
cdr3_nt: TGTGCCATCAGTCGAGGGCCAGGGGGCCTAGGTGCGAACACTGAAGCTTTCTTT
clone_size: .
v_call: TRBV10-3
d_call: TRBD1
j_call: TRBJ1-1
cdr3_length: 18

cdr3_aa: CAWGPTGAEKLFF
cdr3_nt: TGTGCCTGGGGTCCGACAGGGGCCGAAAAACTGTTTTTT
clone_size: .
v_call: TRBV30
d_call: TRBD1
j_call: TRBJ1-4
cdr3_length: 13

cdr3_aa: CASSDLELTGGLNPVKQETQYF
cdr3_nt: TGCGCCAGCAGTGATTTGGAACTAACAGGGGGACTGAATCCTGTCAAACAAGAGACCCAGTACTTC
clone_size: .
v_call: TRBV10-1
d_call: TRBD1
j_call: TRBJ2-5
cdr3_length: 22

cdr3_aa: CASRGSGGTYNEQFF
cdr3_nt: TGTGCCAGCAGGGGAAGCGGGGGAACCTACAATGAGCAGTTCTTC
clone_size: .
v_call: TRBV7-8
d_call: TRBD2
j_call: TRBJ2-1
cdr3_length: 15

cdr3_aa: CASSSAYLSHEQFF
cdr3_nt: TGTGCCAGCAGCTCCGCCTATCTATCCCATGAGCAGTTCTTC
clone_size: .
v_call: TRBV5-8
d_call: .
j_call: TRBJ2-1
cdr3_length: 14

cdr3_aa: CASSKVDRQETQYF
cdr3_nt: TGTGCCAGCAGTAAGGTAGACAGACAAGAGACCCAGTACTTC
clone_size: .
v_call: TRBV9
d_call: .
j_call: TRBJ2-5
cdr3_length: 14